These T cell receptor beta chains were read from a single sample in a study of a mutant IDH1 vaccine in newly diagnosed glioma. Their target antigens are unknown. TCRdb's table, derived via immunoSEQ multiplex PCR, lists solely in-frame clones and lacks some. The repertoire consists of 75,000 to 85,000 clones, with more than 85% occurring once and the leading ten covering about 0.6%. The source was PBMCs, collected from a glioma patient whose treatment included an IDH1 peptide vaccine. Receptors were obtained from a woman between 50 and 59 years old with glioma. CDR3s include the opening cysteine and the closing phenylalanine or tryptophan.

TRBV6-1	TRBJ2-3	CASSSKQAITQYF
TRBV28	TRBJ2-7	CASRGQGVWYF
TRBV19	TRBJ1-5	CASSIVKGPMSGNQPQHF
TRBV18	NA	CASSPSSSGVSYEQYF
TRBV27	TRBJ2-7	CASSLQGAVEQYF
TRBV7-9	TRBJ1-2	CASSAYRDIANYGYTF
TRBV15	TRBJ2-7	CATSRSFGGQNFYEQYF
TRBV4-1	TRBJ2-7	CASSQLGLAGLSSYEQYF
TRBV27	TRBJ1-1	CASSFGEGAEAFF
TRBV20-1	TRBJ2-7	CSAETQGEQYF
TRBV30	TRBJ1-3	CAWSVDRRPGNTIYF
TRBV6-5	TRBJ2-1	CASSFRDTMDNEQFF
TRBV7-2	TRBJ1-2	CASSLERGARVGYTF
TRBV10-3	TRBJ1-2	CAISGLRDGYTF
TRBV11-2	TRBJ2-1	CASSPGTSGSIYNEQFF
TRBV27	TRBJ1-6	CASGNRGYSPLHF
TRBV6-5	TRBJ2-3	CASSYKGRMLGDTQYF
TRBV28	TRBJ2-7	CASSLYRGTLYEQYF
TRBV19	TRBJ2-1	CASGGDQPEQFF
TRBV6-5	TRBJ2-1	CASSPQGGGQFF
TRBV19	TRBJ2-5	CASRDAGPRETQYF
TRBV14	TRBJ2-3	CASSRTSTSTDTQYF
TRBV2	TRBJ1-1	CASSRQVAFF
TRBV18	TRBJ2-3	CASSPTGTSTDTQYF
TRBV6-6	TRBJ2-7	CASSYQDSRYEQYF
TRBV7-8	TRBJ2-1	CASSLALKGGPIEQFF
TRBV7-9	TRBJ2-1	CASSHSGGPYNEQFF
TRBV9	TRBJ2-7	CASSSRSEGAGEQYF
TRBV6-5	TRBJ1-2	CASSSQGGGYTF
TRBV18	TRBJ2-6	CASSPQGLISGANVLTF
TRBV29-1	TRBJ2-5	CSVESRHYKTQYF
TRBV5-8	TRBJ2-6	CASSPGQEVIGANVLTF
TRBV7-6	TRBJ2-7	CASSLEVGEQYF
TRBV28	TRBJ2-7	CASSLGQGSPYEQYF
TRBV2	TRBJ2-7	CASKIRQSSYEQYF
TRBV6-5	TRBJ2-1	CASSYSGNEQFF
TRBV7-9	TRBJ2-7	CASSFGQDSYEQYF
TRBV6-1	TRBJ1-3	CASYARRAGNTIYF
TRBV27	TRBJ2-3	CAVWGTDTQYF
TRBV28	TRBJ1-5	CASGPRDPAYSNQPQHF
TRBV27	TRBJ2-3	CASSLRTSATDTQYF
TRBV30	TRBJ2-7	CAWSVGLEAEQYF
TRBV5-1	TRBJ2-7	CASSSGLAGGTYEQYF
TRBV27	TRBJ1-5	CASSLSPTGDQPQHF
TRBV7-7	TRBJ2-7	CADIGGESSYEQYF